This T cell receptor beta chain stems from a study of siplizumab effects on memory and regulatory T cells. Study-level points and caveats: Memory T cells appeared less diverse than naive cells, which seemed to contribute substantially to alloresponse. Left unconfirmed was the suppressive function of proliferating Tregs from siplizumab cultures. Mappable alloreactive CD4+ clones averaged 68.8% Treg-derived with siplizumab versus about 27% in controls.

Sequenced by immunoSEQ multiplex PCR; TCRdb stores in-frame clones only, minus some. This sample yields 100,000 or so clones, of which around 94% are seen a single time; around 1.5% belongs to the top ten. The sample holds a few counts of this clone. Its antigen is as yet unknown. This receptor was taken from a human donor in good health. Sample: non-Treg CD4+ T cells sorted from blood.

CDR3: CASSRGRQGTEAFF. DNA for the CDR3: TGCGCCAGCAGCCGAGGTCGCCAGGGGACTGAAGCTTTCTTT. V is TRBV4-1 and J is TRBJ1-1; TRBD1 might be the D (6 bases). CDR1 MGHRA and CDR2 YSYEKL come from the germline V gene. Trimming pared 4 bases from V and 5 bases from J, leaving 14 bases between. The CDR3 has 14 amino acids.